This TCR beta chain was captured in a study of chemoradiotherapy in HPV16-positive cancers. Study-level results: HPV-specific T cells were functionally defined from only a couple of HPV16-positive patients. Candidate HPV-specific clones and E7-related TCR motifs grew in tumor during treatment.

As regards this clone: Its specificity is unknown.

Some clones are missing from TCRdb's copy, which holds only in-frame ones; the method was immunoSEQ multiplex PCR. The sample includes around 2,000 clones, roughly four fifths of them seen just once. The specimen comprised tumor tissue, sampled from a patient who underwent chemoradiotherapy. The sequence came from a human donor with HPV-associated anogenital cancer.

The CDR3: CASTPQAGGSGNTIYF. For the CDR3, the DNA is TGTGCCAGCACTCCCCAGGCCGGGGGCTCTGGAAACACCATATATTTT. V and J are TRBV11-2 and TRBJ1-3, with a weak D call TRBD1 (5 bases). Trimming removed 7 bases from V and 0 bases from J, with 16 bases in between. The CDR3 sequence is 16 residues long. Germline values: CDR1 SGHAT, CDR2 FQNNGV.